The next 28 T cell receptor beta chains were all read from a single sample in a study of technical replicates of blood from a handful of donors. Clones were sequenced by immunoSEQ multiplex PCR, and TCRdb holds only the in-frame ones, with some missing. The sample lists tens of thousands of clones; roughly 90% were seen once. The sample consisted of T cells isolated from PBMCs. The receptors were sampled from a human donor in good health.

This rearrangement joins TRBV7-9 to TRBJ2-2; 12 bases line up with TRBD1. Germline CDR1 and CDR2: SEHNR and FQNEAQ (reference sequence). This CDR3 has 15 residues. Losses at the gene ends were 6 bases for V and 6 bases for J; bases not matched to a gene: 5. Here the CDR3 DNA reads TGTGCCAGCAGGACCGGGACAGGGGGCCCCGGGGAGCTGTTTTTT. Its protein product is CASRTGTGGPGELFF.

This clone came up once. V and J are TRBV28 and TRBJ2-5; the D gene is possibly TRBD2 (5 bases). The germline CDR1 and CDR2 sequences are MDHEN and SYDVKM. The V gene lost 2 bases and the J gene lost 1 base, with 8 bases spanning the gap. The CDR3 sequence is 14 residues long. DNA for the CDR3: TGTGCCAGCAGTTTAAAAGGACTCCAAGAGACCCAGTACTTC. This codes for CASSLKGLQETQYF. Full variable domain (outside the CDR3, taken from reference TRBV28 and TRBJ2-5): DVKVTQSSRYLVKRTGEKVFLECVQDMDHENMFWYRQDPGLGLRLIYFSYDVKMKEKGDIPEGYSVSREKKERFSLILESASTNQTSMYLCASSLKGLQETQYFGPGTRLLVL.

This clone is a singleton in its sample. CDR3 DNA sequence: TGTGCCAGCTCGCCCACCGGGACAGTTAACACTGAAGCTTTCTTT. Translating it yields CASSPTGTVNTEAFF. The chain couples TRBV18 to TRBJ1-1; 7 positions agree with TRBD1. CDR1 KGHSH and CDR2 LQKENI come from the germline V gene. CDR3 length equals 15 residues. Losses at the gene ends were 6 bases for V and 2 bases for J; bases not matched to a gene: 9.

The chain recombines TRBV6-5 with TRBJ2-3; 10 nucleotides line up with TRBD2. Germline loops: CDR1 MNHEY, CDR2 SVGAGI. J lost 4 bases, V lost 7 bases, and 5 bases had no gene match. The CDR3 contains 14 residues. CDR3 nucleotides: TGTGCCAGCAAGAGCGGGAGGGCCGCAGATACGCAGTATTTT. Protein: CASKSGRAADTQYF.

The chain uses TRBV11-2 and TRBJ2-3; D perhaps matches TRBD1 (5 bases). Trimming stripped 2 bases from V and 6 bases from J, with 15 bases between. The CDR3 is 15 amino acids. Per the germline V gene, CDR1 is SGHAT and CDR2 is FQNNGV. In DNA, the CDR3 is TGTGCCAGCAGCTTACTTCAGGGTGAACGGGATACGCAGTATTTT. Residues: CASSLLQGERDTQYF.

V is TRBV13 and J is TRBJ2-7; D ambiguous. Germline CDR1 is PRHDT and CDR2 is FYEKMQ (reference sequence). The V gene lost 9 bases and the J gene lost 1 base, with 10 bases spanning the gap. This CDR3 is 12 amino acids long. This chain's CDR3 is CARRLKSYEQYF. CDR3 nucleotide sequence: TGTGCCAGGAGGCTAAAATCCTACGAGCAGTACTTC.

This clone is a singleton in its sample. V and J are TRBV5-1 and TRBJ2-5, with D hard to call. V lost 6 bases and J 5 bases, leaving 14 bases between the germline ends. CDR1 is SGHRS, CDR2 YFSETQ, per germline. The CDR3 loop spans 13 amino acids. CDR3 nucleotides: TGCGCCAGCACTCTCTCAGGTACCGAGACCCAGTACTTC. The encoded protein is CASTLSGTETQYF.

The chain has TRBV4-3 and TRBJ2-2, with 7 nucleotides matching TRBD1. The CDR3 spans 16 residues. CDR1 is LGHNA, CDR2 YSLEER, per germline. J gave up 7 bases and V 1 base, and 9 bases lay outside the gene matches. For the CDR3, the DNA is TGCGCCAGCAGCCAAGCGAGCGAGGGGGCTGACGGGGAGCTGTTTTTT. It codes for CASSQASEGADGELFF.

The chain carries TRBV7-9 and TRBJ1-1; D is uncertain. There are 14 residues in the CDR3. The germline CDR1 and CDR2 sequences are SEHNR and FQNEAQ (reference sequence). V lost 2 bases and J lost 1, with 8 bases in between. CDR3 residues: CASSLNPSNTEAFF. DNA for the CDR3: TGTGCCAGCAGCTTAAATCCTTCGAACACTGAAGCTTTCTTT.

This chain connects TRBV19 to TRBJ2-6; 7 positions agree with TRBD1. Germline-derived CDR1 and CDR2 are LNHDA and SQIVND (reference sequence). Trimming at V came to 3 bases and at J to 2 bases, leaving 7 bases not matched to a gene. The CDR3 length is 17 residues. The CDR3 spells CASSIGQAFPGANVLTF. The DNA for the CDR3 is TGTGCCAGTAGTATTGGACAGGCTTTTCCTGGGGCCAACGTCCTGACTTTC. Supplemented by reference TRBV19 and TRBJ2-6, the full variable domain reads DGGITQSPKYLFRKEGQNVTLSCEQNLNHDAMYWYRQDPGQGLRLIYYSQIVNDFQKGDIAEGYSVSREKKESFPLTVTSAQKNPTAFYLCASSIGQAFPGANVLTFGAGSRLTVL.

The chain carries TRBV19 and TRBJ1-2; D is perhaps TRBD1 (6 bases). The CDR3 has 16 residues. CDR1 and CDR2 from the germline V gene are LNHDA and SQIVND (reference sequence). V dropped 3 bases and J dropped 6 bases, with 20 bases sitting between them. The chain's CDR3 is CASSIHLRGSSDGYTF. CDR3 sequence (DNA): TGTGCCAGTAGTATCCATCTTAGGGGGTCCAGCGATGGCTACACCTTC.

V and J are TRBV19 and TRBJ2-1; 10 bases are a match to TRBD1. CDR1 LNHDA and CDR2 SQIVND come from the germline V gene (reference sequence). This CDR3 is built from 15 residues. The V and J ends lost 5 bases and 6 bases, in that order; junction bases with no gene match: 7. CDR3: CASSPTGGGFNEQFF. Written as DNA, the CDR3 is TGTGCCAGTAGTCCGACAGGGGGCGGATTCAATGAGCAGTTCTTC.

The genes are TRBV27 and TRBJ1-2, with a weak D call TRBD1 (5 bases). Trimming stripped 9 bases from V and 3 bases from J, with 20 bases between. The CDR3 runs to 15 residues. Per germline, CDR1 MNHEY and CDR2 SMNVEV (reference sequence). This CDR3 is CASRLGGTGHYGYTF. CDR3 DNA sequence: TGTGCCAGTAGACTCGGGGGAACGGGGCACTATGGCTACACCTTC.

The V and J genes are TRBV7-3 and TRBJ2-5; a possible D gene is TRBD1 (5 bases). The ends were cut back, 1 base at V and 5 bases at J, with 14 bases in the middle. The CDR3 length is 15 residues. CDR1 and CDR2 (germline): SGHTA, FQGTGA. CDR3 sequence: CASSLSGAFGETQYF. In DNA form, the CDR3 reads TGTGCCAGCAGCTTAAGTGGGGCCTTTGGTGAGACCCAGTACTTC.

The chain combines TRBV28 with TRBJ2-5; a possible D gene is TRBD1 (5 bases). Germline V lookup: CDR1 MDHEN, CDR2 SYDVKM. V shed 3 bases and J shed 3 bases, with 14 bases lying between them. CDR3 length equals 15 residues. DNA of the CDR3: TGTGCCAGCAGTTTTTATATGGGGCTGAAAGAGACCCAGTACTTC. Protein: CASSFYMGLKETQYF.

The J gene is TRBJ2-7, the V gene TRBV7-8, with TRBD2 matching over 10 bases. Trimming cost V 3 bases and J 4 bases; bases outside gene matches: 6. Per the germline V gene, CDR1 is SGHVS and CDR2 is FQNEAQ. This CDR3 is 15 amino acids long. CDR3 sequence: CASSLASGSLYEQYF. Here the CDR3 DNA reads TGTGCCAGCAGCTTGGCTAGCGGGAGCCTATACGAGCAGTACTTC.

The CDR3 bases are TGTGCCAGCAGCCTAGGTCAGGGTGAGACTGAAGCTTTCTTT. This codes for CASSLGQGETEAFF. The chain is built from TRBV7-9 and TRBJ1-1, with D perhaps matching TRBD1 (5 bases). This CDR3 has 14 residues. Germline V gene lookup returns CDR1 SEHNR and CDR2 FQNEAQ (reference sequence). The V end was cut by 5 bases, the J end by 5 bases, with 15 bases between.

V is TRBV18 and J is TRBJ2-3, with 7 positions matching TRBD1. Germline V CDR1 and CDR2: KGHSH, LQKENI. V dropped 6 bases and J dropped 6; count of bases not matched to a gene: 12. The CDR3 extends over 15 amino acids. The CDR3 sequence: CASSAGTETFDTQYF. The CDR3 DNA reads as TGTGCCAGCTCGGCCGGGACAGAGACCTTCGATACGCAGTATTTT.

The rearrangement links TRBV28 to TRBJ1-2, with unresolved D. CDR1 and CDR2 from the germline V gene are MDHEN and SYDVKM. CDR3 size: 12 residues. V was trimmed by 8 bases and J by 4 bases, leaving 11 bases between them. Written as DNA, the CDR3 is TGTGCCAGCCATCAGGAGGGCTATGGCTACACCTTC. Its protein product is CASHQEGYGYTF.

The chain is built from TRBV5-1 and TRBJ1-3; possibly TRBD1 for D (6 bases). This CDR3 region has 15 residues. Germline lookup yields CDR1 SGHRS and CDR2 YFSETQ. The ends were cut back, 3 bases at V and 4 bases at J, with 14 bases in the middle. CDR3 protein: CASSSVGAGGNTIYF. CDR3 sequence (DNA): TGCGCCAGCAGCTCGGTGGGGGCAGGGGGAAACACCATATATTTT.

This chain links TRBV19 with TRBJ1-5; D not resolved. Germline V lookup: CDR1 LNHDA, CDR2 SQIVND (reference sequence). CDR3 length: 14 residues. V lost 5 bases and J lost 5, with 13 bases in between. CDR3 protein: CASSPGSDDQPQHF. CDR3 DNA: TGTGCCAGTAGTCCCGGGAGCGATGATCAGCCCCAGCATTTT.

The J gene is TRBJ2-2, the V gene TRBV6-5; no definite D call. The V gene's germline CDR1 is MNHEY and CDR2 SVGAGI. Trimming pared 2 bases from V and 4 bases from J, leaving 5 bases between. The CDR3 has 13 amino acids. CDR3 sequence reads: CASSYLLTGELFF. For the CDR3, the DNA is TGTGCCAGCAGTTACCTTCTCACCGGGGAGCTGTTTTTT.

The chain is built from TRBV10-3 and TRBJ2-7; TRBD1 matches 9 bases. The germline gives CDR1 ENHRY, CDR2 SYGVKD. V was pared by 2 bases and J by 2 bases, with 7 bases of the junction left unmatched. The CDR3 is 16 amino acids. The CDR3 loop reads CAISEAPQGATYEQYF. CDR3 DNA sequence: TGTGCCATCAGTGAGGCCCCACAGGGGGCCACCTACGAGCAGTACTTC.

This clone showed up just once. The rearrangement joins TRBV29-1 to TRBJ2-5, with a weak D call TRBD2 (6 bases). Germline lookup yields CDR1 SQVTM and CDR2 ANQGSEA. CDR3 size: 14 residues. Trimming cost V 5 bases and J 4 bases, with 17 bases left between them. The CDR3 reads CSVPRGWEGETQYF. The CDR3 nucleotides are TGCAGCGTTCCCCGGGGGTGGGAAGGAGAGACCCAGTACTTC.

The gene calls are TRBV5-6 and TRBJ2-7; possible D gene TRBD1, 6 bases. Trimming shortened V by 4 bases and J by 2 bases, and 16 bases separated the two germline ends. Germline CDR1 and CDR2: SGHDT and YYEEEE. CDR3 size: 15 residues. This CDR3 reads CASSAEVGQPYEQYF. For the CDR3, the DNA is TGTGCCAGCAGCGCGGAAGTCGGACAGCCCTACGAGCAGTACTTC.

The rearrangement uses TRBV4-1 and TRBJ1-3, with 7 positions matching TRBD1. CDR1 is MGHRA and CDR2 is YSYEKL in the germline V gene. J lost 0 bases, V lost 1 base, and 18 bases had no gene match. This CDR3 is built from 21 residues. Written as DNA, the CDR3 is TGCGCCAGCAGCCAAGGGTGGGGGACAGACCTAACTCTTTACTCTGGAAACACCATATATTTT. This translates into CASSQGWGTDLTLYSGNTIYF.

This rearrangement joins TRBV5-4 to TRBJ1-2, with TRBD1 identical over 7 bases. Per germline, CDR1 SGHNT and CDR2 YYREEE (reference sequence). The V segment lost 1 base and the J segment 3 bases; nucleotides outside the gene matches: 6. The CDR3 is 15 residues long. This CDR3 reads CASSLISRGDYGYTF. CDR3 DNA sequence: TGTGCCAGCAGCTTGATCTCCAGGGGGGACTATGGCTACACCTTC.

The V and J genes are TRBV7-3 and TRBJ2-2; 7 positions match TRBD1. The germline CDR1 and CDR2 sequences are SGHTA and FQGTGA. The ends lost 5 bases at V and 5 bases at J; junction bases unmatched: 8. This CDR3 spans 15 amino acids. Here the CDR3 DNA reads TGTGCCAGCAGCCCAACCGGGACAGCGACCGGGGAGCTGTTTTTT. Encoded protein: CASSPTGTATGELFF. The whole variable domain, remainder taken from reference TRBV7-3 and TRBJ2-2, is GAGVSQTPSNKVTEKGKYVELRCDPISGHTALYWYRQSLGQGPEFLIYFQGTGAADDSGLPNDRFFAVRPEGSVSTLKIQRTERGDSAVYLCASSPTGTATGELFFGEGSRLTVL.